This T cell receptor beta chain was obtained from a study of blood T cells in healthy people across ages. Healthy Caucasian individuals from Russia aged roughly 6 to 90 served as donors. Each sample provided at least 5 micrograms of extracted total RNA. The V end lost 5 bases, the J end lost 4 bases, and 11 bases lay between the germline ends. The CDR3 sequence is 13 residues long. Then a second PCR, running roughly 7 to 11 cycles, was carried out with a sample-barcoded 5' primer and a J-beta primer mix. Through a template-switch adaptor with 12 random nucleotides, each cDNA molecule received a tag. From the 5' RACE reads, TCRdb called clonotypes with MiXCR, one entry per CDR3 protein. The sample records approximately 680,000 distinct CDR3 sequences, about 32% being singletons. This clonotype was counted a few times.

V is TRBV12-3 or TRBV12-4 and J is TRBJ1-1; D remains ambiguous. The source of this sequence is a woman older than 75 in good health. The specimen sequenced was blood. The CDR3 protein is CASSHGLFTEAFF. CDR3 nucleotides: TGTGCCAGCAGTCACGGACTCTTCACTGAAGCTTTCTTT.